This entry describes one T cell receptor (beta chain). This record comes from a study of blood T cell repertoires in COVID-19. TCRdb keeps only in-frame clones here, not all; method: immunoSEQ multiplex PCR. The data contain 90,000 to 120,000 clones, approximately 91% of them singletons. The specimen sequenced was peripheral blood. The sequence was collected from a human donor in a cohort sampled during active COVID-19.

CDR3 in amino acids: CASSNSYSSYSNQPQHF. The CDR3 DNA follows: TGTGCCAGTAGTAACTCCTACAGTTCCTATAGCAATCAGCCCCAGCATTTT. The chain links TRBV19 to TRBJ1-5; no definite D call. Between the trimmed V and J ends, which lost 4 bases and 0 bases, there was a span of 16 bases. There are 17 residues in the CDR3. Germline loops: CDR1 LNHDA, CDR2 SQIVND (reference sequence).